Following are 28 T cell receptor beta chains from one sample sequenced in a study of spatial heterogeneity in lung cancer. As to time point: sample taken at primary tumor resection. MiXCR, run by TCRdb on the 5' RACE reads, gives a single entry per CDR3 protein. The sample records around 66,000 distinct CDR3 sequences, approximately 6% being singletons. This sample comprised PBMCs, obtained at surgery. All receptors come from a female donor with early-stage non-small cell lung cancer.

This clonotype was observed at least ten times. The chain carries TRBV29-1 and TRBJ2-3, with 13 bases identical to TRBD2. CDR3 length equals 14 residues. Germline values: CDR1 SQVTM, CDR2 ANQGSEA. V lost 6 bases to trimming and J lost 2 bases; unmatched junction nucleotides: 2. The CDR3 sequence: CSVGTSGNTDTQYF. Written as DNA, the CDR3 is TGCAGCGTGGGGACTAGCGGGAACACAGATACGCAGTATTTT.

As concerns this clonotype: A much larger clone is a single base away; this may be a read error. V gene TRBV2 combines with J gene TRBJ2-5; D gene unclear. The CDR3 loop spans 14 amino acids. Germline V gene lookup returns CDR1 SNHLY and CDR2 FYNNEI. Trimming removed 3 bases from V and 5 bases from J, with 13 bases in between. The DNA of the CDR3 is TGTGCCAGCAGTGACTACACGCAGGCGGAGACCCAGTACTTC. Its protein product is CASSDYTQAETQYF.

This clonotype was counted only a few times. The rearrangement joins TRBV12-3 or TRBV12-4 to TRBJ2-7, with 7 bases lining up with TRBD1. The CDR3 loop spans 13 amino acids. V gave up 3 bases and J gave up 3 bases; unmatched junction bases: 2. CDR3 loop: CASSFQGVYEQYV. The CDR3 DNA is TGTGCCAGCAGTTTTCAGGGGGTCTACGAGCAGTACGTC.

The table lists this clonotype with many counts. The chain is built from TRBV7-8 and TRBJ2-2; D not resolved. Germline CDR1 reads SGHVS; CDR2 reads FQNEAQ. V lost 2 bases to trimming and J lost 2 bases, with 6 bases between them. The CDR3 contains 14 residues. Here the CDR3 DNA reads TGTGCCAGCAGCTTAACCGGCAACACCGGGGAGCTGTTTTTT. It specifies CASSLTGNTGELFF.

This clonotype was seen ten or more times. The V call is TRBV5-1, the J call TRBJ2-3; TRBD1 might be the D (5 bases). V was clipped by 0 bases and J by 2 bases, with 13 bases between them. The CDR3 is 16 amino acids. Germline V gene lookup returns CDR1 SGHRS and CDR2 YFSETQ. CDR3 DNA sequence: TGCGCCAGCAGCTTGGAGGGCAGAGGACACACAGATACGCAGTATTTT. It yields the protein CASSLEGRGHTDTQYF.

This clonotype was counted ten times or more. The V call is TRBV3-1, the J call TRBJ2-1; D gene unclear. Germline V lookup: CDR1 LGHDT, CDR2 YNNKEL (reference sequence). V dropped 1 base and J dropped 9 bases, with 7 bases sitting between them. This CDR3 is built from 12 residues. CDR3 region: CASSQAEVEQFF. The CDR3 region has the DNA TGTGCCAGCAGCCAAGCAGAGGTTGAGCAGTTCTTC.

This clonotype was picked up many times. The chain has TRBV4-1 and TRBJ1-4; 8 bases are shared with TRBD1. V lost 4 bases, J lost 10 bases, and 11 bases stayed unmatched. Per the germline V gene, CDR1 is MGHRA and CDR2 is YSYEKL. The CDR3 spans 15 residues. The CDR3 DNA reads as TGCGCCAGCAGCCGCAGGGGGCCCGACCAGGGAAAACTGTTTTTT. Protein: CASSRRGPDQGKLFF.

The sample holds many counts of this clonotype. The chain uses TRBV7-9 and TRBJ2-1, with D uncertain. Germline-derived CDR1 and CDR2 are SEHNR and FQNEAQ (reference sequence). Trimming cost V 5 bases and J 2 bases, with 10 bases left between them. The CDR3 totals 14 residues. The CDR3 spells CASSLDAAYNEQFF. CDR3 nucleotides: TGTGCCAGCAGCCTCGACGCCGCCTACAATGAGCAGTTCTTC.

This clonotype was counted many times. This chain joins TRBV9 and TRBJ2-3; 9 nucleotides agree with TRBD2. The junction had 10 bases not matched to a gene; V was cut back by 3 bases and J by 5 bases. The CDR3 length is 16 residues. Germline CDR1 SGDLS, CDR2 YYNGEE. CDR3 coding DNA: TGTGCCAGCAGCGCCGTTGGTAGCGGGGGCCGAGATACGCAGTATTTT. It translates to CASSAVGSGGRDTQYF. Full variable domain (rest looked up from reference TRBV9 and TRBJ2-3): DSGVTQTPKHLITATGQRVTLRCSPRSGDLSVYWYQQSLDQGLQFLIQYYNGEERAKGNILERFSAQQFPDLHSELNLSSLELGDSALYFCASSAVGSGGRDTQYFGPGTRLTVL.

This clonotype occurred a few times. The chain uses TRBV5-1 and TRBJ2-5; 13 nucleotides line up with TRBD2. Trimming removed 5 bases from V and 4 bases from J; junction bases left unmatched: 8. Germline CDR1 is SGHRS and CDR2 is YFSETQ. There are 16 residues in the CDR3. The CDR3 DNA reads as TGCGCCAGCAGTCCACTAGCGGGGGGGCGGCGAGAGACCCAGTACTTC. The encoded protein is CASSPLAGGRRETQYF.

Many counts were recorded for this clonotype. The chain employs TRBV7-3 and TRBJ2-2; TRBD1 matches 11 bases. J lost 7 bases, V lost 10 bases, and 5 bases had no gene match. The CDR3 is made up of 13 amino acids. The germline gives CDR1 SGHTA, CDR2 FQGTGA. The CDR3 DNA follows: TGTGCCACCGGGACAGGGGGTAGCGGGGAGCTGTTTTTT. It specifies CATGTGGSGELFF.

This clonotype was detected ten times or more. The genes are TRBV12-3 or TRBV12-4 and TRBJ2-7, with D perhaps TRBD2 (7 bases). The CDR3 length is 15 residues. V lost 5 bases and J 2 bases, leaving 16 bases between the germline ends. The CDR3 DNA reads TGTGCCAGCAGTGAGGGGGGGGTAGCGGCCTACGAGCAGTACTTC. Its protein product is CASSEGGVAAYEQYF.

This clonotype was found many times. This sequence joins TRBV11-2 and TRBJ1-2, with 7 nucleotides matching TRBD1. The CDR3 contains 13 residues. After removal of 4 bases from V and 4 bases from J, the junction contained 3 bases not matched to a gene. CDR1 is SGHAT and CDR2 is FQNNGV in the germline V gene. The CDR3 sequence: CASSYGDSYGYTF. In nucleotides, the CDR3 is TGTGCCAGCAGCTACGGGGACAGCTATGGCTACACCTTC. The full variable domain, its missing parts supplied by reference TRBV11-2 and TRBJ1-2, is EAGVAQSPRYKIIEKRQSVAFWCNPISGHATLYWYQQILGQGPKLLIQFQNNGVVDDSQLPKDRFSAERLKGVDSTLKIQPAKLEDSAVYLCASSYGDSYGYTFGSGTRLTVV.

This clonotype was found many times. The chain links TRBV6-5 to TRBJ1-6; unclear D gene. This CDR3 comprises 13 residues. V shed 2 bases and J shed 7 bases, with 6 bases lying between them. Germline lookup yields CDR1 MNHEY and CDR2 SVGAGI. CDR3 in DNA: TGTGCCAGCAGTTACAGGGTGAATTCACCCCTCCACTTT. Translated, it gives CASSYRVNSPLHF.

At least ten counts were recorded for this clonotype. The chain recombines TRBV20-1 with TRBJ2-1, with 8 bases matching TRBD2. This CDR3 is built from 12 residues. V was clipped by 7 bases and J by 5 bases; unmatched bases: 4. The germline CDR1 and CDR2 sequences are DFQATT and SNEGSKA (reference sequence). The CDR3 nucleotides are TGCAGTGGCCAGCGGGGGAACAATGAGCAGTTCTTC. Amino acids: CSGQRGNNEQFF.

This chain uses TRBV12-3 or TRBV12-4 with TRBJ2-4; D is uncertain. The CDR3 consists of 14 residues. V shed 7 bases and J shed 1 base, with 11 bases lying between them. The CDR3: CASKLNMAKNIQYF. The CDR3 DNA reads as TGTGCCAGCAAACTCAATATGGCCAAAAACATTCAGTACTTC.

This clonotype was seen many times. The rearrangement uses TRBV28 and TRBJ2-3; TRBD1 matches 7 bases. The CDR3 runs 15 residues. Per the germline V gene, CDR1 is MDHEN and CDR2 is SYDVKM. V trimming: 2 bases; J trimming: 1 base; junction bases outside the gene matches: 3. For the CDR3, the DNA is TGTGCCAGCAGTTTAGACAGGGTTGGCACAGATACGCAGTATTTT. Translating it yields CASSLDRVGTDTQYF.

This clonotype was observed once. The chain links TRBV5-1 to TRBJ2-1; 7 bases are shared with TRBD2. Trimming at V came to 2 bases and at J to 3 bases, leaving 5 bases not matched to a gene. Germline CDR1 and CDR2: SGHRS and YFSETQ. The CDR3 length is 15 residues. In DNA, the CDR3 is TGCGCCAGCAGCTTCGGGCGGGAGAGCTACAATGAGCAGTTCTTC. This gives the protein CASSFGRESYNEQFF.

The J gene is TRBJ2-5, the V gene TRBV19; 7 nucleotides align to TRBD2. Germline CDR1 is LNHDA and CDR2 is SQIVND (reference sequence). The CDR3 loop spans 17 amino acids. J was trimmed by 1 base and V by 3 bases; bases with no gene match: 11. In DNA, the CDR3 is TGTGCCAGTAGTATCTACCCCGGGACTACGATCCAAGAGACCCAGTACTTC. It specifies CASSIYPGTTIQETQYF.

The sample holds a few counts of this clonotype. V gene TRBV27 combines with J gene TRBJ1-2; D is uncertain. This CDR3 spans 12 amino acids. The V end lost 4 bases, the J end lost 7 bases, and 10 bases lay between the germline ends. The germline V gene encodes CDR1 MNHEY and CDR2 SMNVEV (reference sequence). The CDR3 sequence: CASSSARGGYTF. CDR3 coding DNA: TGTGCCAGCAGTTCTGCCCGGGGTGGCTACACCTTC.

A few counts support this clonotype. This sequence joins TRBV7-3 and TRBJ1-6; 11 bases are a match to TRBD1. The V gene end was trimmed by 4 bases and the J gene end by 7 bases; junction bases not matched to a gene: 3. CDR1 is SGHTA, CDR2 FQGTGA, per germline. CDR3 length: 15 residues. CDR3 in amino acids: CASSWTGGGNSPLHF. The CDR3 DNA reads TGTGCCAGCAGCTGGACAGGGGGCGGCAATTCACCCCTCCACTTT.

The chain joins TRBV6-1 to TRBJ1-1, with D perhaps TRBD1 (5 bases). Germline values: CDR1 MNHNS, CDR2 SASEGT. The CDR3 has 13 amino acids. Trimming took 1 base from V and 6 from J, leaving 9 bases between them. The DNA for the CDR3 is TGTGCCAGCAGTGAAGGGGGACTGGCTGAAGCTTTCTTT. It specifies CASSEGGLAEAFF.

This clonotype was recorded at least ten times. This chain uses TRBV20-1 with TRBJ2-3; 10 nucleotides align to TRBD2. Germline CDR1 and CDR2: DFQATT and SNEGSKA (reference sequence). J gave up 0 bases and V 5 bases, and 2 bases lay outside the gene matches. This CDR3 spans 14 amino acids. The CDR3 nucleotides read TGCAGTGCTCATAGCGGGAGGAGCACAGATACGCAGTATTTT. It is translated as CSAHSGRSTDTQYF.

This clonotype was seen only a few times. The CDR3, as DNA: TGTGCCAGCAGCCAAGGTAGCGGAACCTACGAGCAGTACTTC. Protein product: CASSQGSGTYEQYF. The J gene is TRBJ2-7, the V gene TRBV4-2, with D possibly matching TRBD2 (6 bases). Germline CDR1 is LGHNA and CDR2 is YNFKEQ. The CDR3 consists of 14 residues. V lost 1 base, J lost 2 bases, and 9 bases lay in between.

This clonotype was counted ten times or more. This sequence joins TRBV5-1 and TRBJ2-3, with a tentative D call TRBD2 (5 bases). V was pared by 1 base and J by 6 bases, with 24 bases between. Germline V gene data show CDR1 as SGHRS and CDR2 as YFSETQ. The CDR3 runs to 18 residues. CDR3 coding DNA: TGCGCCAGCAGCTTGTTTGGAGCTCCGAGAGGGAGCAGCGATACGCAGTATTTT. Translated, it gives CASSLFGAPRGSSDTQYF.

In its sample, this clonotype was seen many times. This chain connects TRBV28 to TRBJ2-1; unclear D gene. The V end lost 3 bases, the J end lost 0 bases, and 6 bases lay between the germline ends. The germline V gene has CDR1 MDHEN and CDR2 SYDVKM. The length of the CDR3 is 14 residues. Here the CDR3 reads CASSFGDSYNEQFF. For the CDR3, the DNA is TGTGCCAGCAGTTTTGGGGACTCCTACAATGAGCAGTTCTTC. Full variable domain (rest looked up from reference TRBV28 and TRBJ2-1): DVKVTQSSRYLVKRTGEKVFLECVQDMDHENMFWYRQDPGLGLRLIYFSYDVKMKEKGDIPEGYSVSREKKERFSLILESASTNQTSMYLCASSFGDSYNEQFFGPGTRLTVL.

This clonotype was seen at least ten times. The rearrangement joins TRBV7-8 to TRBJ1-1, with TRBD1 as a possible D gene (5 bases). The CDR3 runs 14 residues. V dropped 6 bases and J dropped 2 bases, with 13 bases sitting between them. CDR1 SGHVS and CDR2 FQNEAQ come from the germline V gene. The CDR3 reads CASSSGTFNTEAFF. For the CDR3, the DNA is TGTGCCAGCAGTTCCGGGACGTTTAACACTGAAGCTTTCTTT.

This clonotype was picked up a small number of times. The chain couples TRBV12-3 or TRBV12-4 to TRBJ2-1; 8 positions match TRBD1. The CDR3 is 17 amino acids. Trimming removed 4 bases from V and 5 bases from J; junction bases left unmatched: 13. The CDR3, as DNA: TGTGCCAGCAGTTACCGGGACAGGTTCAAGATAAACAATGAGCAGTTCTTC. Its translation: CASSYRDRFKINNEQFF.